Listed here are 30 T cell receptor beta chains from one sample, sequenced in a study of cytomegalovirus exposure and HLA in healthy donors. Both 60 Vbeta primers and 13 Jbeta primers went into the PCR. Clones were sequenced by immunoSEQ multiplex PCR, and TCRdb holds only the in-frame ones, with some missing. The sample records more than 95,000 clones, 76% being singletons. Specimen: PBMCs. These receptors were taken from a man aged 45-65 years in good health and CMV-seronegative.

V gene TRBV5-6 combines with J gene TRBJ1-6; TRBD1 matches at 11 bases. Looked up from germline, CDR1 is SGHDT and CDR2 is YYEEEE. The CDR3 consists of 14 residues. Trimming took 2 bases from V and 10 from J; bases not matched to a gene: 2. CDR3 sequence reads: CASSLGTGGSPLHF. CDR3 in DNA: TGTGCCAGCAGCTTAGGGACAGGGGGATCACCCCTCCACTTT.

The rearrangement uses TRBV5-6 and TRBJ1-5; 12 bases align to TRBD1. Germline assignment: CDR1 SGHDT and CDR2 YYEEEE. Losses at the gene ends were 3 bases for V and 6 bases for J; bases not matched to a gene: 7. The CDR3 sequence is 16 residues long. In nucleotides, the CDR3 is TGTGCCAGCAGCTGGGGACAGGGGGCGCAAGGTCAGCCCCAGCATTTT. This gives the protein CASSWGQGAQGQPQHF.

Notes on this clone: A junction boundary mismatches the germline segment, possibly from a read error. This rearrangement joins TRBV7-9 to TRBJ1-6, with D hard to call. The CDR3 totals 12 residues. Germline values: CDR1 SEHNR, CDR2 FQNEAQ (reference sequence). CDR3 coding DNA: TGTTCCAGCAGCTTAACAAATTCACCCCTCCACTTT. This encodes CSSSLTNSPLHF.

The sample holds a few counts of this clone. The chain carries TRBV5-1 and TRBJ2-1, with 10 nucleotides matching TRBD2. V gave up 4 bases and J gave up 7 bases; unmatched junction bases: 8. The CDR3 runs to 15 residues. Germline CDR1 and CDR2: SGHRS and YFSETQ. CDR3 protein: CASSASGGAGNEQFF. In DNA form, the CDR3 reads TGCGCCAGCAGCGCAAGCGGGGGGGCCGGGAATGAGCAGTTCTTC.

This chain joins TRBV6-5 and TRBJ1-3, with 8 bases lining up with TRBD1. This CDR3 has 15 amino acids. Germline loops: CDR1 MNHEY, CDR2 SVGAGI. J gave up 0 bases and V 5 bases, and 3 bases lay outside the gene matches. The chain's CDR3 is CASSMDRVSGNTIYF. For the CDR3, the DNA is TGTGCCAGCAGTATGGACAGGGTCTCTGGAAACACCATATATTTT.

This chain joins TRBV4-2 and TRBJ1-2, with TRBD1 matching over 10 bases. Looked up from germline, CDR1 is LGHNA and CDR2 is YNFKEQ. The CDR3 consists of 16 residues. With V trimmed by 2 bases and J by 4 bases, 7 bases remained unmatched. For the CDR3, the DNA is TGTGCCAGCAGCCAAACCGGACAGGGGGAATCCTATGGCTACACCTTC. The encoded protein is CASSQTGQGESYGYTF.

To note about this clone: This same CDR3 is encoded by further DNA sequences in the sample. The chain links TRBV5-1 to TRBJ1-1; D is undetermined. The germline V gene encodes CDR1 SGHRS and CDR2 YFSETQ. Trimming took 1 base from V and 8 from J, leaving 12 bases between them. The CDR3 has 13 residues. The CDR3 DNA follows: TGCGCCAGCAGCTTGCAGGATAACAGCGAAGCTTTCTTT. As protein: CASSLQDNSEAFF. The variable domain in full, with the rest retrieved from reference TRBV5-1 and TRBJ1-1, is KAGVTQTPRYLIKTRGQQVTLSCSPISGHRSVSWYQQTPGQGLQFLFEYFSETQRNKGNFPGRFSGRQFSNSRSEMNVSTLELGDSALYLCASSLQDNSEAFFGQGTRLTVV.

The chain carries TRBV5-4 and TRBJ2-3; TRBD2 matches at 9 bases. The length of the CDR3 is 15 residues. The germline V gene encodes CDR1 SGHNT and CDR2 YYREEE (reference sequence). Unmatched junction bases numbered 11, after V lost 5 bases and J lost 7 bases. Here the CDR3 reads CASSSAGGITNTQYF. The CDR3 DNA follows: TGTGCCAGCAGTTCCGCGGGGGGGATAACGAATACGCAGTATTTT. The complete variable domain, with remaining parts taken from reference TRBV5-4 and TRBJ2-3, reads ETGVTQSPTHLIKTRGQQVTLRCSSQSGHNTVSWYQQALGQGPQFIFQYYREEENGRGNFPPRFSGLQFPNYSSELNVNALELDDSALYLCASSSAGGITNTQYFGPGTRLTVL.

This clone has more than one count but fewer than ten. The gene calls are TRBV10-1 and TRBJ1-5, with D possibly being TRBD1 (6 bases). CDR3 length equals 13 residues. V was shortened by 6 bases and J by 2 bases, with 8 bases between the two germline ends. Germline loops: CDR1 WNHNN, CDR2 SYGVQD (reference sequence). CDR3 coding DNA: TGCGCCAGCAGCAGGGGCCGCAATCAGCCCCAGCATTTT. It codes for CASSRGRNQPQHF.

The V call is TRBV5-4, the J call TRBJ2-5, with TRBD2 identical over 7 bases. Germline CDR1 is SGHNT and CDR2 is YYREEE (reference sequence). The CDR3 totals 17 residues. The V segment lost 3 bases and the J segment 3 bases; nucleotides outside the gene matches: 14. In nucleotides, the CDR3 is TGTGCCAGCAGCTCCAACCCACTAGCGAGGGGCGAAGAGACCCAGTACTTC. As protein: CASSSNPLARGEETQYF.

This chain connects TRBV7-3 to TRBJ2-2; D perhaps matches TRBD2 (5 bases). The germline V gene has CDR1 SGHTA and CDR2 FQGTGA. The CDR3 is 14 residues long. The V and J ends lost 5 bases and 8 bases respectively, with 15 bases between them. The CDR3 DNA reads TGTGCCAGCAGCGCCCGACCGTCGGGAGGGGAGCTGTTTTTT. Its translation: CASSARPSGGELFF.

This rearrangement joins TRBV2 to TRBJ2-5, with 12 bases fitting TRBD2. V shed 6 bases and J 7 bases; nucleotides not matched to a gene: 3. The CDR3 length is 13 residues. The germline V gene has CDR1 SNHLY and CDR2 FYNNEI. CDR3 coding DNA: TGTGCCAGCAGACAGACTAGCGGGGGGACCCAGTACTTC. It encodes CASRQTSGGTQYF.

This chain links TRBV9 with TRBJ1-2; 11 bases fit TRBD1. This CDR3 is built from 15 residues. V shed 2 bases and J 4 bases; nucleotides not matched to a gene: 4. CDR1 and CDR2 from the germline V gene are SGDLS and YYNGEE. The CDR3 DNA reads TGTGCCAGCAGCGTCTCTGGACAGGGGGCCTATGGCTACACCTTC. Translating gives CASSVSGQGAYGYTF.

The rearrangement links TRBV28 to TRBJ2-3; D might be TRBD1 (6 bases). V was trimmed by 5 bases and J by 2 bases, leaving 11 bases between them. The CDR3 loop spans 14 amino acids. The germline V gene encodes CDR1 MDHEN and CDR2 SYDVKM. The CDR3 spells CASSPRTATDTQYF. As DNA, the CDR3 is TGTGCCAGCAGTCCCCGGACAGCCACAGATACGCAGTATTTT.

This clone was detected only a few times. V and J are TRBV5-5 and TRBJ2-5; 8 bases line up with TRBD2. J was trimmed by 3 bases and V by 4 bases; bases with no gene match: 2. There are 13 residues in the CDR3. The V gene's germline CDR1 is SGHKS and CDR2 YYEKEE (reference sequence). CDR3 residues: CASSGLAEETQYF. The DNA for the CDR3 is TGTGCCAGCAGCGGACTAGCCGAAGAGACCCAGTACTTC. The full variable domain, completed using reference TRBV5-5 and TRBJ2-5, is DAGVTQSPTHLIKTRGQQVTLRCSPISGHKSVSWYQQVLGQGPQFIFQYYEKEERGRGNFPDRFSARQFPNYSSELNVNALLLGDSALYLCASSGLAEETQYFGPGTRLLVL.

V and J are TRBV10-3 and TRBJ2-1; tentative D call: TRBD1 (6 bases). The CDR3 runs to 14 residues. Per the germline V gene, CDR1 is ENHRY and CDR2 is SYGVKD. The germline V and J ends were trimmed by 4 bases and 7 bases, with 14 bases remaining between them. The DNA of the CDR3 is TGTGCCATCAGTGTTACACAGGGCGAAAATGAGCAGTTCTTC. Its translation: CAISVTQGENEQFF.

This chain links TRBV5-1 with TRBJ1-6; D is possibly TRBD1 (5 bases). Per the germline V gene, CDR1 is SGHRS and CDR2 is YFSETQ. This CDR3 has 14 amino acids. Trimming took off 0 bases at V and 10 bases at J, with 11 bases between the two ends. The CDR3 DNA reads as TGCGCCAGCAGCTTGGCGGGACTACGATCACCCCTCCACTTT. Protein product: CASSLAGLRSPLHF.

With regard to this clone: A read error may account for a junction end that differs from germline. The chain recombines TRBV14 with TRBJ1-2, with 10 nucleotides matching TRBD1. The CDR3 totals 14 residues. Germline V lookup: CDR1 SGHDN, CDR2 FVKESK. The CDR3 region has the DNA TGTGCCAGCAGCTCCGGGACAGGGGTCTATGACTACACCTTC. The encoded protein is CASSSGTGVYDYTF. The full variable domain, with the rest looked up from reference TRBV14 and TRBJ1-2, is EAGVTQFPSHSVIEKGQTVTLRCDPISGHDNLYWYRRVMGKEIKFLLHFVKESKQDESGMPNNRFLAERTGGTYSTLKVQPAELEDSGVYFCASSSGTGVYDYTFGSGTRLTVV.

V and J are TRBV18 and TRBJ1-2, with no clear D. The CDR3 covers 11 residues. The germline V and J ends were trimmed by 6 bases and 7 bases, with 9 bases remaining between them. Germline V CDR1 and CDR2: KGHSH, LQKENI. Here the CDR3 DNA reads TGTGCCAGCTCCCGGGAGGCTGGCTACACCTTC. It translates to CASSREAGYTF.

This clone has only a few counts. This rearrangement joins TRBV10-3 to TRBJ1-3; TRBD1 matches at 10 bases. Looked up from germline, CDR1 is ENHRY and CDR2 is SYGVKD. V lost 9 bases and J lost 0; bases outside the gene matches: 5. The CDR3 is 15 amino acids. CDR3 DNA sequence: TGTGCCATTTGGGGGACAGGGGTCTCTGGAAACACCATATATTTT. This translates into CAIWGTGVSGNTIYF.

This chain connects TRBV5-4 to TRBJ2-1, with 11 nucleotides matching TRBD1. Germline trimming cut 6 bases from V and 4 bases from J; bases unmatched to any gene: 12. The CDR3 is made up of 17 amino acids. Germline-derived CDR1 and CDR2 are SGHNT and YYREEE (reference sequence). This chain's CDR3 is CASTPPPGQGGYNEQFF. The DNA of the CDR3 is TGTGCCAGCACCCCCCCACCGGGACAGGGGGGATACAATGAGCAGTTCTTC.

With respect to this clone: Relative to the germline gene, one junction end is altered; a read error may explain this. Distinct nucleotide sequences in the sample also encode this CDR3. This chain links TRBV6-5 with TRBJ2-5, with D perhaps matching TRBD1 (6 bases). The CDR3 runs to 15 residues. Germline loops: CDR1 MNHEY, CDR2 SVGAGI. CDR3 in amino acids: CASSYGQTHQETQYF. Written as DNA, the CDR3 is TGTGCCAGCAGTTACGGACAGACCCACCAAGAGACCCAATACTTC.

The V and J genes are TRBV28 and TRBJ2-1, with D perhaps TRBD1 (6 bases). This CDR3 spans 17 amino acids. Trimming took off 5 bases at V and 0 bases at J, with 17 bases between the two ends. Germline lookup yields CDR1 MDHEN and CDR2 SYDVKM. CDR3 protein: CASSPSGTSGSYNEQFF. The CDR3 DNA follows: TGTGCCAGCAGTCCATCCGGGACATCCGGCTCCTACAATGAGCAGTTCTTC. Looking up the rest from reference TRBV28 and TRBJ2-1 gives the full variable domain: DVKVTQSSRYLVKRTGEKVFLECVQDMDHENMFWYRQDPGLGLRLIYFSYDVKMKEKGDIPEGYSVSREKKERFSLILESASTNQTSMYLCASSPSGTSGSYNEQFFGPGTRLTVL.

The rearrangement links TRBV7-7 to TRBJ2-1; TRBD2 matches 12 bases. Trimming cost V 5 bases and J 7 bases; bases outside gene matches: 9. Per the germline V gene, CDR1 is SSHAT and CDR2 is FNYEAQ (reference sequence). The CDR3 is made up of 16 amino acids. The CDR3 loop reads CASSTGLAGLGNEQFF. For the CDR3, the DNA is TGTGCCAGCAGCACCGGACTAGCGGGGTTGGGTAATGAGCAGTTCTTC.

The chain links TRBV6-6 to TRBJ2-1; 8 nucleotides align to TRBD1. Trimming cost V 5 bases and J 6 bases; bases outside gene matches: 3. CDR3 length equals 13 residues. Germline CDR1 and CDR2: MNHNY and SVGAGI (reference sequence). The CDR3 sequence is CASSQDRANEQFF. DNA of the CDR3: TGTGCCAGCAGTCAGGACAGGGCCAATGAGCAGTTCTTC.

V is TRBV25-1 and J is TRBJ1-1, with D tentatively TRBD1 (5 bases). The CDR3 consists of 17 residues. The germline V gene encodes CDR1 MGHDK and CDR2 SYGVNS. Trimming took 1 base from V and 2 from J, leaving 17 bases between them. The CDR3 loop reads CASSESLSSGGNTEAFF. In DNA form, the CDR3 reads TGTGCCAGCAGTGAATCCTTGAGCAGCGGGGGAAACACTGAAGCTTTCTTT.

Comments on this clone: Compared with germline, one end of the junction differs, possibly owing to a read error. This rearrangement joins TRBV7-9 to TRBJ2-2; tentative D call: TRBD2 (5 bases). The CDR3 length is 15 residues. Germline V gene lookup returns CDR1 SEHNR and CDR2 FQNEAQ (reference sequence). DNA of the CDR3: TGTTCCAGCAGCCCCGGGGTATTATACACCGGGGAGCTGTTTTTT. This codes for CSSSPGVLYTGELFF.

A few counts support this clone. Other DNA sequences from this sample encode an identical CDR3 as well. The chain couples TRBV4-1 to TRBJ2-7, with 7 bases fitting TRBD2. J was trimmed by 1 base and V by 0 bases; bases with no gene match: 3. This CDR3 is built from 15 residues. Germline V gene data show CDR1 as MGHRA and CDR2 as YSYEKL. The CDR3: CASSQDAGESYEQYV. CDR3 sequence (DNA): TGCGCCAGCAGCCAAGATGCGGGGGAATCCTACGAGCAGTACGTC.

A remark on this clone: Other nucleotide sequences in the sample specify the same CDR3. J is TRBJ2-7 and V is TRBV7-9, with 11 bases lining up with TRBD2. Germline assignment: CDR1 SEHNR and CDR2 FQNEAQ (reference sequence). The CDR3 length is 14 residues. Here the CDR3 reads CASSLGLAGGEQYV. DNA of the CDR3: TGTGCCAGTAGCTTAGGGCTAGCGGGGGGCGAGCAGTACGTC.

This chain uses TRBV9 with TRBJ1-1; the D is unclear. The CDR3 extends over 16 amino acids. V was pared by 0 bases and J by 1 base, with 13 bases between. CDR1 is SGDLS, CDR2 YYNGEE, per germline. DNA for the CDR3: TGTGCCAGCAGCGTAGGTAGTAATCGCGGGAACACTGAAGCTTTCTTT. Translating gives CASSVGSNRGNTEAFF.